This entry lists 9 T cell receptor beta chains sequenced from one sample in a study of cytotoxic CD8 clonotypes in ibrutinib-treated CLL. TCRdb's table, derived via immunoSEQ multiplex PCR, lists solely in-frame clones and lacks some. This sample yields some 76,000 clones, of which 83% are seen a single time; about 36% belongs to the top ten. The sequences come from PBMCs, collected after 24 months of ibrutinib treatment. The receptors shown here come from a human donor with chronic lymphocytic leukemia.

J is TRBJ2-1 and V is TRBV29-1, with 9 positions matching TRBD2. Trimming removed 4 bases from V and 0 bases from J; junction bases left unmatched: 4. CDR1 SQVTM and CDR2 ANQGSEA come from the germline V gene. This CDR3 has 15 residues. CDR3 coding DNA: TGCAGCGTTGGTCGAGCGGGAGGCTCCTACAATGAGCAGTTCTTC. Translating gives CSVGRAGGSYNEQFF.

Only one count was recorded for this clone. The CDR3, as DNA: TGTGCCAGCAGCCTCGGGACTAGCGGGATGGATACGCAGTATTTT. Translated: CASSLGTSGMDTQYF. The rearrangement links TRBV9 to TRBJ2-3; 13 positions agree with TRBD2. The V gene's germline CDR1 is SGDLS and CDR2 YYNGEE. CDR3 length equals 15 residues. J gave up 6 bases and V 4 bases, and 5 bases lay outside the gene matches.

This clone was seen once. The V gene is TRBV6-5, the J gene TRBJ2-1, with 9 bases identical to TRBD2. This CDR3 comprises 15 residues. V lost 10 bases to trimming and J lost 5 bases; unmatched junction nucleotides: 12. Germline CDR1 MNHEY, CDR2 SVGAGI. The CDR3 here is CATSPSGRTNNEQFF. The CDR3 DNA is TGTGCCACCTCCCCAAGCGGGAGGACCAACAATGAGCAGTTCTTC.

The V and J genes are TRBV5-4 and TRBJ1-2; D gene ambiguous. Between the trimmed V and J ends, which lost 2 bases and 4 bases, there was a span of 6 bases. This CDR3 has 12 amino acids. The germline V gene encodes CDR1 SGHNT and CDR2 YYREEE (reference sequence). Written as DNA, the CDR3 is TGTGCCAGCAGCTTCGATGTCTATGGCTACACCTTC. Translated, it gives CASSFDVYGYTF.

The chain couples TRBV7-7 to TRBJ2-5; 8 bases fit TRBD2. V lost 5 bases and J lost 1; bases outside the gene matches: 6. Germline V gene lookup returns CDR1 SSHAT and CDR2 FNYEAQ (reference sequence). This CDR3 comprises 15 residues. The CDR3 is CASSERGTSQETQYF. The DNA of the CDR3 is TGTGCCAGCAGCGAGAGGGGGACTAGCCAAGAGACCCAGTACTTC.

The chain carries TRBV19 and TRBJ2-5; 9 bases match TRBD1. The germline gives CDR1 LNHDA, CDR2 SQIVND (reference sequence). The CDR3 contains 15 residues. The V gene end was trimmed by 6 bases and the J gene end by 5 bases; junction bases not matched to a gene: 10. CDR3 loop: CASRPGTGFKETQYF. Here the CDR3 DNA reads TGTGCCAGTAGGCCCGGGACAGGGTTTAAGGAGACCCAGTACTTC. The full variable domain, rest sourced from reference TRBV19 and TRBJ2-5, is DGGITQSPKYLFRKEGQNVTLSCEQNLNHDAMYWYRQDPGQGLRLIYYSQIVNDFQKGDIAEGYSVSREKKESFPLTVTSAQKNPTAFYLCASRPGTGFKETQYFGPGTRLLVL.

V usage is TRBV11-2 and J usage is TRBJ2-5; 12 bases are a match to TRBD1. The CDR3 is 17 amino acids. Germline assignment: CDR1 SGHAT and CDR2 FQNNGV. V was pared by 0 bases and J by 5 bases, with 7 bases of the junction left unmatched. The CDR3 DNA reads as TGTGCCAGCAGCTTAGATCCGGGACAGGGGGCTTGGGAGACCCAGTACTTC. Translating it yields CASSLDPGQGAWETQYF.

CDR3 DNA: TGTGCCAGCAGAAGGAATGACAGGACGGTGGGTGGCTACACCTTC. Translated: CASRRNDRTVGGYTF. The V call is TRBV6-5, the J call TRBJ1-2, with D perhaps TRBD1 (6 bases). Looked up from germline, CDR1 is MNHEY and CDR2 is SVGAGI. The ends were cut back, 6 bases at V and 7 bases at J, with 21 bases in the middle. The CDR3 has 15 amino acids.

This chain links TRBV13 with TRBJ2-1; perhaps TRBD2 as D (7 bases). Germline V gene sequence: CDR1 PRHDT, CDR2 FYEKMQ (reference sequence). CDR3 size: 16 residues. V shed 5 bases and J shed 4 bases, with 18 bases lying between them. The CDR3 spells CASSSKKGGRYNEQFF. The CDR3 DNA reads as TGTGCCAGCAGCAGCAAGAAGGGGGGGAGATACAATGAGCAGTTCTTC.